This TCR beta chain was observed in a study of T-cell memory formation after mild COVID-19. The CDR3 extends over 14 amino acids. Germline V gene data show CDR1 as SGHTA and CDR2 as FQGNSA. Study-level results: Mostly located in CM and EM were contracting CD4+ clones, with contracting CD8+ clones located in EMRA. Second-wave clones with a day 37 peak had unconfirmed SARS-CoV-2 specificity.

TCRdb re-called the 5' RACE reads with MiXCR, one entry per CDR3 protein. The sample has hundreds of thousands of distinct CDR3 sequences; around 8% are singletons. With regard to this clonotype: The antigen is not known. This may come from a read error, since a much larger clone is one base off.

The genes are TRBV7-2 and TRBJ1-2; 7 nucleotides match TRBD1. The receptor was derived from a man younger than 35 who had mild COVID-19 (a few samples of this study predate the infection). Cell type and time point are not known. Sequencing was done on a sample of PBMCs or a T cell subset sorted from them (not recorded which). The DNA of the CDR3 is TGTGACAGCAGCACGACAGGGCTTAACTATGGCTACACCTTC. Encoded protein: CDSSTTGLNYGYTF.